This TCR beta chain comes out of a study of blood T cell repertoires in COVID-19. In the study overall: Samples came from the United States, Italy and Spain, spanning acute and convalescent COVID-19. From T cells, B-cell-depleted T cells, or PBMCs came the material, which was cDNA or gDNA.

The sample holds a few counts of this clone. The germline gives CDR1 MNHNS, CDR2 SASEGT. Trimming pared 2 bases from V and 4 bases from J, leaving 11 bases between. The length of the CDR3 is 14 residues. Methods used by the authors: Researchers report that nucleated cell counts were estimated from reference gene primer amplification. This table comes from immunoSEQ multiplex PCR, and its TCRdb copy is limited to in-frame clones, with some not included. D and trimming come from the DNA, and the V and J calls and clone size come from that table. Among 35,000 to 50,000 clones listed, 85% to 90% were seen once.

This chain joins TRBV6-1 and TRBJ1-2; tentative D call: TRBD1 (5 bases). The origin of this receptor is a man in his forties or fifties with active COVID-19. Sequencing was carried out using peripheral blood. CDR3 in amino acids: CASSETGLPYGYTF. The CDR3, as DNA: TGTGCCAGCAGTGAAACAGGCCTCCCCTATGGCTACACCTTC.